A single sample gave rise to the 4 T cell receptor beta chains below, sequenced in a study of blood T cell repertoires in COVID-19. The protocol was immunoSEQ multiplex PCR, while the TCRdb copy is restricted to in-frame clones and leaves out a portion. The sample consists of about 75,000 clones, around two thirds of them appearing once. Sequences were obtained from peripheral blood. The receptors stem from a human donor with acute or convalescent COVID-19. The donor label of this sample is uncertain.

This chain connects TRBV19 to TRBJ2-1; 11 positions match TRBD2. The CDR3 is 16 residues long. Germline values: CDR1 LNHDA, CDR2 SQIVND (reference sequence). Germline trimming cut 6 bases from V and 3 bases from J; bases unmatched to any gene: 7. CDR3 bases: TGTGCCAGTAGGACAAAGACTAGCGGGAACTACAATGAGCAGTTCTTC. This sequence encodes CASRTKTSGNYNEQFF. The complete variable domain, with remaining parts taken from reference TRBV19 and TRBJ2-1, reads DGGITQSPKYLFRKEGQNVTLSCEQNLNHDAMYWYRQDPGQGLRLIYYSQIVNDFQKGDIAEGYSVSREKKESFPLTVTSAQKNPTAFYLCASRTKTSGNYNEQFFGPGTRLTVL.

The rearrangement links TRBV19 to TRBJ1-1, with 8 bases aligning to TRBD1. The germline V gene has CDR1 LNHDA and CDR2 SQIVND (reference sequence). The CDR3 covers 16 residues. Germline trimming cut 6 bases from V and 0 bases from J; bases unmatched to any gene: 9. The CDR3 DNA reads as TGTGCCAGTAGGACGGGGACAGGCCGAATGAACACTGAAGCTTTCTTT. It yields the protein CASRTGTGRMNTEAFF.

This clone was seen only once. The chain uses TRBV9 and TRBJ2-7, with D perhaps matching TRBD1 (6 bases). Germline V lookup: CDR1 SGDLS, CDR2 YYNGEE. The V and J ends lost 8 bases and 3 bases respectively, with 18 bases between them. This CDR3 has 14 amino acids. In DNA form, the CDR3 reads TGTGCCAGGGACGCCGGGACACTAAACTACGAGCAGTACGTC. Protein sequence: CARDAGTLNYEQYV.

This chain links TRBV6-5 with TRBJ2-1, with 7 bases that match TRBD2. The V gene end was trimmed by 6 bases and the J gene end by 12 bases; junction bases not matched to a gene: 8. The CDR3 is made up of 12 amino acids. Per germline, CDR1 MNHEY and CDR2 SVGAGI. As DNA, the CDR3 is TGTGCCAGCAGCCGCGGGGGAAGGGGGCAGTTCTTC. It encodes CASSRGGRGQFF.